The source of this TCR beta chain is a study of cytomegalovirus exposure and HLA in healthy donors. Study results and limitations: TCR beta chains associated with HLA were, in a later analysis, more clonally expanded than equally common others.

With 0 bases removed from V and 7 bases from J, the gap between germline ends came to 13 bases. From germline, CDR1 is SGHVS and CDR2 FQNEAQ. The CDR3 is made up of 15 amino acids. PCR employed 60 Vbeta and 13 Jbeta primers. TCRdb keeps only in-frame clones here, not all; method: immunoSEQ multiplex PCR. In the table there are tens of thousands of clones, roughly three quarters of which are singletons. On this clone: Its antigen is still unknown.

This clonotype was obtained from a woman aged 25-40 years in good health and CMV-seropositive. The chain is built from TRBV7-8 and TRBJ1-5, with a possible D match to TRBD1 (5 bases). The sample consisted of PBMCs. The CDR3 nucleotides read TGTGCCAGCAGCTTAGCAGGTCCAGGGCCGCAGCCCCAGCATTTT. Encoded protein: CASSLAGPGPQPQHF.